This T cell receptor beta chain was profiled in a study of cytomegalovirus exposure and HLA in healthy donors. CDR3 length equals 15 residues. Germline V gives CDR1 SGHNT, CDR2 YYREEE (reference sequence). Trimming stripped 4 bases from V and 4 bases from J, with 16 bases between. Primers for the PCR totalled 60 Vbeta and 13 Jbeta. Sequenced by immunoSEQ multiplex PCR; TCRdb stores in-frame clones only, minus some. The sample consists of about 140,000 clones, 79% of them appearing once. V and J are TRBV5-4 and TRBJ2-3, with a weak D call TRBD2 (7 bases). The sample taken for sequencing was PBMCs. This TCR was sampled from a female donor in good health and CMV-seronegative. The CDR3: CASSPRGAPADTQYF. CDR3 DNA sequence: TGTGCCAGCAGCCCCCGGGGGGCCCCCGCAGATACGCAGTATTTT.